Listed below are T cell receptor beta chains from one sample, sequenced in a study of blood T cell repertoires in COVID-19. Method: immunoSEQ multiplex PCR; TCRdb's copy keeps in-frame clones and lacks some. The sample comprises 250,000 to 300,000 clones, roughly 90% of which are singletons, and 9.5% to 15% rests with the top ten. Sequenced material: peripheral blood. All receptors come from an older woman with acute or convalescent COVID-19. Both conserved end residues are trimmed from each CDR3. Fields, in order: CDR3 protein, D gene, V gene, CDR3 length, J gene. A D gene is named only where the DNA matches it firmly.

CDR3: ASSWGDRRDTEAF; D: TRBD1; V: TRBV5-4; length: 13; J: TRBJ1-1
CDR3: AWSTDRLSVYNSPLH; D: NA; V: TRBV30; length: 15; J: TRBJ1-6
CDR3: ASSLGINEQF; D: NA; V: TRBV28; length: 10; J: TRBJ2-1
CDR3: ASRDRVNSPLH; D: TRBD1; V: TRBV6-5; length: 11; J: TRBJ1-6
CDR3: ASSPLQGFYNSPLH; D: NA; V: TRBV19; length: 14; J: TRBJ1-6
CDR3: ASTRGANTGELF; D: NA; V: TRBV5-1; length: 12; J: TRBJ2-2
CDR3: ASSLLAGGPNEQF; D: TRBD2; V: TRBV9; length: 13; J: TRBJ2-1
CDR3: ASSLVRDSPTDTQY; D: TRBD1; V: TRBV11-2; length: 14; J: TRBJ2-3
CDR3: ASKENGGDLPDTQY; D: TRBD2; V: TRBV5-1; length: 14; J: TRBJ2-3
CDR3: ASRGDRGGQPQH; D: TRBD1; V: TRBV2; length: 12; J: TRBJ1-5
CDR3: ASSSGQATYNEQF; D: TRBD1; V: TRBV27; length: 13; J: TRBJ2-1
CDR3: ASSQYREAF; D: NA; V: TRBV4-1; length: 9; J: TRBJ1-1
CDR3: ASSFSGTEKLF; D: NA; V: TRBV12-3/TRBV12-4; length: 11; J: TRBJ1-4
CDR3: ASSIQGHPSYEQY; D: NA; V: TRBV7-2; length: 13; J: TRBJ2-7
CDR3: ASSFDLAFGEQF; D: NA; V: TRBV5-5; length: 12; J: TRBJ2-1
CDR3: ASSTGQDLLYQPQH; D: TRBD1; V: TRBV5-5; length: 14; J: TRBJ1-5
CDR3: ASSIVGLAASYNEQF; D: TRBD2; V: TRBV19; length: 15; J: TRBJ2-1
CDR3: ASSFSNTQY; D: NA; V: TRBV7-9; length: 9; J: TRBJ2-3
CDR3: ASSLEGQGARSPLH; D: TRBD1; V: TRBV28; length: 14; J: TRBJ1-6
CDR3: ASRLAGVFGDTQY; D: TRBD2; V: TRBV19; length: 13; J: TRBJ2-3
CDR3: ASSAGLAGGYNEQF; D: TRBD2; V: TRBV9; length: 14; J: TRBJ2-1
CDR3: ASSHQRLSGNTIY; D: NA; V: TRBV7-9; length: 13; J: TRBJ1-3
CDR3: ASSQGRRAGQGTQY; D: NA; V: TRBV3-1/TRBV3-2; length: 14; J: TRBJ2-5
CDR3: ASSQDPGSGNSPLH; D: NA; V: TRBV4-2; length: 14; J: TRBJ1-6
CDR3: ASSRTGDYSYEQY; D: TRBD1; V: TRBV19; length: 13; J: TRBJ2-7
CDR3: ASSWGTGAIYEQY; D: TRBD1; V: TRBV13; length: 13; J: TRBJ2-7
CDR3: ASSRRDRVNYGYT; D: TRBD1; V: TRBV2; length: 13; J: TRBJ1-2
CDR3: AISVGTEQETQY; D: TRBD1; V: TRBV10-3; length: 12; J: TRBJ2-5
CDR3: ASSQDGGGGSNQPQH; D: TRBD1; V: TRBV4-1; length: 15; J: TRBJ1-5
CDR3: ATSDRDTLYEQY; D: NA; V: TRBV24-1; length: 12; J: TRBJ2-7
CDR3: ASSPGLALDEQF; D: TRBD2; V: TRBV7-7; length: 12; J: TRBJ2-1
CDR3: ASSSWSSGERTDTQY; D: TRBD2; V: TRBV5-1; length: 15; J: TRBJ2-3
CDR3: ASSPGTGGSYEQY; D: TRBD1; V: TRBV27; length: 13; J: TRBJ2-7
CDR3: ASSPAGGNTGELF; D: TRBD2; V: TRBV7-9; length: 13; J: TRBJ2-2
CDR3: ASSTRGYYEQY; D: NA; V: TRBV19; length: 11; J: TRBJ2-7
CDR3: ASSLTGQGDQPQH; D: NA; V: TRBV7-3; length: 13; J: TRBJ1-5
CDR3: AWSVRRGASYGYT; D: NA; V: TRBV30; length: 13; J: TRBJ1-2
CDR3: ASSSLGLAGTNSYNEQF; D: TRBD2; V: TRBV7-3; length: 17; J: TRBJ2-1
CDR3: ASSSSPGSNTGELF; D: NA; V: TRBV7-8; length: 14; J: TRBJ2-2
CDR3: ASSPPTGYGYT; D: NA; V: TRBV18; length: 11; J: TRBJ1-2
CDR3: ASSLGHGGDYGYT; D: NA; V: TRBV5-4; length: 13; J: TRBJ1-2
CDR3: ATSRDRLAGWETQY; D: TRBD2; V: TRBV15; length: 14; J: TRBJ2-5
CDR3: ASSPRTGVNTEAF; D: TRBD1; V: TRBV18; length: 13; J: TRBJ1-1
CDR3: ASTDKQGNSNQPQH; D: TRBD1; V: TRBV28; length: 14; J: TRBJ1-5
CDR3: ASSPRDRSTYSNQPQH; D: TRBD1; V: TRBV19; length: 16; J: TRBJ1-5
CDR3: ASSLGGFRSYNEQF; D: NA; V: TRBV13; length: 14; J: TRBJ2-1
CDR3: ASRSTGGSNQPQH; D: TRBD1; V: TRBV28; length: 13; J: TRBJ1-5
CDR3: ASSEWRGLNTEAF; D: TRBD1; V: TRBV2; length: 13; J: TRBJ1-1
CDR3: ASSTGTSSYEQY; D: TRBD2; V: TRBV19; length: 12; J: TRBJ2-7
CDR3: ASSPLRGGWQPQH; D: NA; V: TRBV18; length: 13; J: TRBJ1-5
CDR3: ASSQEVRGGYEQY; D: TRBD2; V: TRBV4-2; length: 13; J: TRBJ2-7